The 32 T cell receptor beta chains in this list originate from one sample, sequenced in a study of cytomegalovirus exposure and HLA in healthy donors. Vbeta (60) and Jbeta (13) primers were used in the PCR. Method: immunoSEQ multiplex PCR; TCRdb's copy keeps in-frame clones and lacks some. This sample carries under 150,000 clones, roughly 70% of them seen once, and the ten largest clones take around 1.7%. The sample taken for sequencing was PBMCs. These receptors all stem from a woman aged 18-30 years in good health and CMV-seronegative.

This clone was found once. J is TRBJ2-7 and V is TRBV6-6, with a weak D call TRBD2 (6 bases). This CDR3 region has 12 residues. CDR1 and CDR2 from the germline V gene are MNHNY and SVGAGI (reference sequence). Deletions cut 7 bases from V and 2 bases from J, with 9 bases between. Here the CDR3 DNA reads TGTGCCAGCAAGGGAGGACCCTACGAGCAGTACTTC. This translates into CASKGGPYEQYF.

This chain joins TRBV29-1 and TRBJ1-1, with 7 bases identical to TRBD1. V shed 5 bases and J 4 bases; nucleotides not matched to a gene: 1. Germline CDR1 reads SQVTM; CDR2 reads ANQGSEA. The CDR3 totals 11 residues. CDR3 bases: TGCAGCGTTTCAGGGGGCACTGAAGCTTTCTTT. Its protein is CSVSGGTEAFF. Full variable domain (rest looked up from reference TRBV29-1 and TRBJ1-1): SAVISQKPSRDICQRGTSLTIQCQVDSQVTMMFWYRQQPGQSLTLIATANQGSEATYESGFVIDKFPISRPNLTFSTLTVSNMSPEDSSIYLCSVSGGTEAFFGQGTRLTVV.

DNA of the CDR3: TGCGCCAGCAGCCCTAGCGGGGGGACGTACAATGAGCAGTTCTTC. This encodes CASSPSGGTYNEQFF. V gene TRBV5-1 combines with J gene TRBJ2-1; TRBD2 matches 11 bases. There are 15 residues in the CDR3. The V gene end was trimmed by 4 bases and the J gene end by 4 bases; junction bases not matched to a gene: 4. CDR1 and CDR2 from the germline V gene are SGHRS and YFSETQ.

The V call is TRBV7-6, the J call TRBJ1-3; 7 positions match TRBD1. The ends lost 2 bases at V and 1 base at J; junction bases unmatched: 8. From germline, CDR1 is SGHVS and CDR2 FNYEAQ. This CDR3 is built from 17 residues. The CDR3 is CASSLQQGPVSGNTIYF. The CDR3 region has the DNA TGTGCCAGCAGCTTACAACAGGGGCCCGTGTCTGGAAACACCATATATTTT.

The V and J genes are TRBV5-6 and TRBJ1-1; 7 bases are a match to TRBD1. This CDR3 spans 15 amino acids. Germline CDR1 reads SGHDT; CDR2 reads YYEEEE. The ends lost 0 bases at V and 6 bases at J; junction bases unmatched: 8. CDR3 in DNA: TGTGCCAGCAGCTTGGCCCCGACAGGGCGGGCTGAAGCTTTCTTT. It encodes CASSLAPTGRAEAFF.

J is TRBJ1-5 and V is TRBV23-1; D is unresolved. TRBV23-1 is an open reading frame, and its role is uncertain. The CDR3 loop spans 17 amino acids. Trimming left V 3 bases short and J 1 base short, with 16 bases between. For the CDR3, the DNA is TGCGCCAGCAGTCAGAATGGCGGGAGGGCAAGCAATCAGCCCCAGCATTTT. Protein: CASSQNGGRASNQPQHF.

The chain is built from TRBV29-1 and TRBJ1-1; no clear D gene. Germline V gives CDR1 SQVTM, CDR2 ANQGSEA. Trimming pared 3 bases from V and 6 bases from J, leaving 11 bases between. The CDR3 has 12 amino acids. CDR3 in amino acids: CSVEFRNAEAFF. The CDR3 DNA is TGCAGCGTTGAGTTCAGGAATGCTGAAGCTTTCTTT.

J is TRBJ1-1 and V is TRBV27; D is ambiguous. The CDR3 runs to 17 residues. Germline-derived CDR1 and CDR2 are MNHEY and SMNVEV (reference sequence). Deletions cut 2 bases from V and 4 bases from J, with 20 bases between. The CDR3 nucleotides read TGTGCCAGCAGTTTAAGAGGGCGCGGTATAGTCGGCACTGAAGCTTTCTTT. Protein sequence: CASSLRGRGIVGTEAFF.

V and J are TRBV28 and TRBJ1-1; no clear D. The ends were cut back, 6 bases at V and 0 bases at J, with 2 bases in the middle. The CDR3 is 11 residues long. Germline loops: CDR1 MDHEN, CDR2 SYDVKM. The CDR3 DNA sequence: TGTGCCAGCAGCGTGAACACTGAAGCTTTCTTT. Protein product: CASSVNTEAFF.

The gene calls are TRBV9 and TRBJ1-2; D unresolved. CDR1 and CDR2 from the germline V gene are SGDLS and YYNGEE. CDR3 size: 14 residues. Trimming stripped 2 bases from V and 4 bases from J, with 12 bases between. The CDR3 reads CASSVGPGVYGYTF. DNA for the CDR3: TGTGCCAGCAGCGTGGGCCCCGGGGTCTATGGCTACACCTTC.

There are a few counts of this clone. The chain uses TRBV15 and TRBJ1-2; no reliable D call. CDR1 and CDR2 from the germline V gene are LNHNV and YYDKDF (reference sequence). This CDR3 is built from 13 residues. The germline V and J ends were trimmed by 1 base and 2 bases, with 5 bases remaining between them. The CDR3 DNA sequence: TGTGCCACCAGCAGAGCGGTGAACTATGGCTACACCTTC. Its protein product is CATSRAVNYGYTF.

This clone was detected only a few times. The chain couples TRBV6-1 to TRBJ1-4; a possible D gene is TRBD1 (6 bases). V was clipped by 6 bases and J by 1 base, with 12 bases between them. The length of the CDR3 is 15 residues. The germline V gene encodes CDR1 MNHNS and CDR2 SASEGT. The CDR3 region has the DNA TGTGCCAGCAGGGCGGGGGGCGGAACTAATGAAAAACTGTTTTTT. Protein: CASRAGGGTNEKLFF.

This chain links TRBV28 with TRBJ1-5, with TRBD1 as a possible D gene (5 bases). The germline V gene has CDR1 MDHEN and CDR2 SYDVKM. This CDR3 has 18 residues. V was pared by 6 bases and J by 2 bases, with 23 bases between. Written as DNA, the CDR3 is TGTGCCAGCAGATTTGACGTATACGGTGGGGGGGGCAATCAGCCCCAGCATTTT. This translates into CASRFDVYGGGGNQPQHF.

There are a few counts of this clone. V usage is TRBV14 and J usage is TRBJ2-1, with 14 bases identical to TRBD2. This CDR3 comprises 17 residues. J gave up 0 bases and V 4 bases, and 2 bases lay outside the gene matches. Germline loops: CDR1 SGHDN, CDR2 FVKESK. The CDR3 sequence is CASSPGTSGSSYNEQFF. In DNA, the CDR3 is TGTGCCAGCAGCCCCGGGACTAGCGGGAGCTCCTACAATGAGCAGTTCTTC.

The chain recombines TRBV28 with TRBJ1-1, with 7 bases aligning to TRBD1. The trim removed 8 bases at V and 1 base at J, leaving 13 bases unmatched. Germline CDR1 MDHEN, CDR2 SYDVKM. The CDR3 is 16 residues long. In DNA, the CDR3 is TGTGCCAGCCCCCGGGGGCCAGGGGGACAGAACACTGAAGCTTTCTTT. Its protein product is CASPRGPGGQNTEAFF.

The CDR3 nucleotides read TGTGCAAGTCGCTCGGGACAGCCTAGCTCCTACGAGCAGTACTTC. Encoded protein: CASRSGQPSSYEQYF. This rearrangement joins TRBV12-2 to TRBJ2-7; whether TRBD1, the table's D call, matches the DNA was not checked. TRBV12-2 is a pseudogene locus. CDR3 size: 15 residues.

The chain has TRBV5-4 and TRBJ1-3; D gene ambiguous. Germline-derived CDR1 and CDR2 are SGHNT and YYREEE (reference sequence). There are 15 residues in the CDR3. V shed 0 bases and J shed 0 bases, with 7 bases lying between them. The chain's CDR3 is CASSLGQNSGNTIYF. DNA of the CDR3: TGTGCCAGCAGCTTGGGTCAGAACTCTGGAAACACCATATATTTT.

This chain connects TRBV10-3 to TRBJ2-2; 10 bases are a match to TRBD2. Germline assignment: CDR1 ENHRY and CDR2 SYGVKD. The CDR3 is 18 amino acids. The V and J ends lost 10 bases and 7 bases, in that order; junction bases with no gene match: 21. The CDR3 reads CATRPSVGLAGDSGELFF. CDR3 nucleotides: TGTGCCACACGACCCTCGGTAGGGCTAGCGGGGGACAGCGGGGAGCTGTTTTTT.

The chain uses TRBV6-1 and TRBJ1-1; D is unresolved. V gave up 2 bases and J gave up 10 bases, with 11 bases separating them. This CDR3 has 12 residues. CDR1 MNHNS and CDR2 SASEGT come from the germline V gene. The CDR3 is CASSEWFYGAFF. Here the CDR3 DNA reads TGTGCCAGCAGTGAATGGTTCTATGGAGCTTTCTTT.

This clone was recorded a few times. The chain links TRBV4-2 to TRBJ2-2; 8 bases map to TRBD2. V lost 5 bases to trimming and J lost 5 bases; unmatched junction nucleotides: 10. This CDR3 contains 16 residues. CDR1 and CDR2 from the germline V gene are LGHNA and YNFKEQ. The CDR3 DNA sequence: TGTGCCAGCAGCTCGTACGCGGGGGGCCGGACCGGGGAGCTGTTTTTT. It translates to CASSSYAGGRTGELFF.

The CDR3 here is CASSAGINTEAFF. The CDR3 DNA follows: TGTGCCAGCAGTGCAGGGATCAACACTGAAGCTTTCTTT. The rearrangement joins TRBV25-1 to TRBJ1-1, with D tentatively TRBD1 (5 bases). This CDR3 is 13 amino acids long. Trimming stripped 4 bases from V and 2 bases from J, with 8 bases between. Germline V gene data show CDR1 as MGHDK and CDR2 as SYGVNS.

The J gene is TRBJ1-4, the V gene TRBV29-1, with a possible D match to TRBD1 (5 bases). The V end was cut by 6 bases, the J end by 5 bases, with 16 bases between. The CDR3 length is 14 residues. CDR1 and CDR2 (germline): SQVTM, ANQGSEA. CDR3 sequence reads: CSVRSGTGNEKLFF. The CDR3 DNA is TGCAGCGTGCGTAGCGGGACGGGAAATGAAAAACTGTTTTTT.

The chain links TRBV5-6 to TRBJ2-7; D might be TRBD2 (6 bases). The CDR3 is 16 amino acids. Trimming took 0 bases from V and 2 from J, leaving 15 bases between them. CDR1 and CDR2 from the germline V gene are SGHDT and YYEEEE. The CDR3 loop is CASSLAIGTGAYEQYF. The CDR3 nucleotides read TGTGCCAGCAGCTTGGCGATAGGAACGGGGGCCTACGAGCAGTACTTC. The full variable domain, in which reference TRBV5-6 and TRBJ2-7 provide the parts outside the CDR3, is DAGVTQSPTHLIKTRGQQVTLRCSPKSGHDTVSWYQQALGQGPQFIFQYYEEEERQRGNFPDRFSGHQFPNYSSELNVNALLLGDSALYLCASSLAIGTGAYEQYFGPGTRLTVT.

V is TRBV7-8 and J is TRBJ1-5; 7 bases align to TRBD1. This CDR3 region has 16 residues. Germline loops: CDR1 SGHVS, CDR2 FQNEAQ. V shed 1 base, J shed 6 bases, and the junction held 9 bases outside the gene matches. CDR3 in DNA: TGTGCCAGCAGCTTAGGGTCAGGGGGAGCCTTTCAGCCCCAGCATTTT. Translating it yields CASSLGSGGAFQPQHF.

This chain joins TRBV4-1 and TRBJ1-6, with D possibly TRBD1 on 5 matching bases. Germline-derived CDR1 and CDR2 are MGHRA and YSYEKL. V lost 9 bases to trimming and J lost 9 bases, with 15 bases between them. The CDR3 loop spans 13 amino acids. CDR3 nucleotide sequence: TGCGCCAGTTTGGGGCTCGACGGTTCACCCCTCCACTTT. This codes for CASLGLDGSPLHF.

This clone has just a few counts. The chain is built from TRBV5-1 and TRBJ2-3; 11 nucleotides align to TRBD1. CDR3 size: 16 residues. Per the germline V gene, CDR1 is SGHRS and CDR2 is YFSETQ. Unmatched junction bases numbered 7, after V lost 4 bases and J lost 3 bases. The CDR3 region has the DNA TGCGCCAGCAGCCTAGGACAGGGGGCGTTAACAGATACGCAGTATTTT. It encodes CASSLGQGALTDTQYF.

This clone was picked up a small number of times. CDR3 in amino acids: CASSVGPSGGTGFGSPLHF. The CDR3 region has the DNA TGTGCCAGCAGCGTAGGACCTAGTGGAGGGACAGGGTTTGGTTCACCCCTCCACTTT. The chain has TRBV9 and TRBJ1-6; TRBD1 matches 9 bases. Germline-derived CDR1 and CDR2 are SGDLS and YYNGEE. The junction had 16 bases not matched to a gene; V was cut back by 0 bases and J by 9 bases. CDR3 length: 19 residues.

The genes are TRBV5-6 and TRBJ1-2, with TRBD1 matching over 9 bases. This CDR3 region has 15 residues. The trim removed 2 bases at V and 6 bases at J, leaving 8 bases unmatched. CDR1 and CDR2 from the germline V gene are SGHDT and YYEEEE. CDR3 sequence (DNA): TGTGCCAGCAGCTTCCGGGACAGGGAGCGTAATGGCTACACCTTC. Protein sequence: CASSFRDRERNGYTF.

This chain connects TRBV19 to TRBJ1-4, with D tentatively TRBD1 (6 bases). This CDR3 contains 16 residues. V was clipped by 1 base and J by 4 bases, with 13 bases between them. CDR1 is LNHDA, CDR2 SQIVND, per germline (reference sequence). The CDR3 region is CASSIGTGMGNEKLFF. CDR3 DNA: TGTGCCAGTAGTATAGGCACAGGGATGGGTAATGAAAAACTGTTTTTT.

This clone was counted between two and nine times. V usage is TRBV10-3 and J usage is TRBJ2-5; D might be TRBD1 (5 bases). Germline V gene data show CDR1 as ENHRY and CDR2 as SYGVKD. V was clipped by 2 bases and J by 3 bases, with 7 bases between them. This CDR3 is 13 amino acids long. CDR3 loop: CAISEAGKETQYF. DNA for the CDR3: TGTGCCATCAGTGAGGCAGGGAAAGAGACCCAGTACTTC.

The CDR3 here is CAWSVLSGGKPQHF. The CDR3 DNA reads as TGTGCCTGGAGTGTACTGTCAGGGGGGAAGCCCCAGCATTTT. The rearrangement joins TRBV30 to TRBJ1-5; 7 bases match TRBD1. The CDR3 sequence is 14 residues long. The ends lost 0 bases at V and 8 bases at J; junction bases unmatched: 7. The germline V gene encodes CDR1 GTSNPN and CDR2 SVGIG (reference sequence). Variable domain in full (rest from reference TRBV30 and TRBJ1-5): SQTIHQWPATLVQPVGSPLSLECTVEGTSNPNLYWYRQAAGRGLQLLFYSVGIGQISSEVPQNLSASRPQDRQFILSSKKLLLSDSGFYLCAWSVLSGGKPQHFGDGTRLSIL.

The chain links TRBV27 to TRBJ1-6; TRBD1 agrees at 8 bases. This CDR3 has 15 amino acids. From germline, CDR1 is MNHEY and CDR2 SMNVEV (reference sequence). The J segment lost 4 bases and the V segment lost 4 bases, leaving 3 bases of the junction unmatched. The CDR3, as DNA: TGTGCCAGCAGTTACGGACAGGGTTATAATTCACCCCTCCACTTT. This translates into CASSYGQGYNSPLHF.